The present entry profiles one TCR beta chain with its context. What it binds is unknown. An end of the junction does not agree with germline; a read error may underlie this. CDR3 length: 14 amino acids. Germline CDR1 and CDR2: SGHRS and YFSETQ. These data originate in a study of response to subunit inactivated influenza vaccine. Study observations and caveats: New T cells are recruited in small numbers by each seasonal influenza vaccination, according to the authors' suggestion.

In TCRdb, the RT-PCR reads were re-called with MiXCR into one record per CDR3 protein. Of about 190,000 distinct CDR3 sequences listed, around 15% are singletons. This specimen was CD8+ T cells sorted from PBMCs, taken roughly 5 days after vaccination. The chain combines TRBV5-1 with TRBJ2-1; TRBD1 might be the D (6 bases). This clonotype originated in a man in his forties or fifties who received an inactivated influenza vaccine. CDR3 sequence (DNA): TGCGCCAGCAGCAGACCACAGGGCTACGATGAGCAGTTCTTC. It codes for CASSRPQGYDEQFF. The full variable domain, completed using reference TRBV5-1 and TRBJ2-1, is KAGVTQTPRYLIKTRGQQVTLSCSPISGHRSVSWYQQTPGQGLQFLFEYFSETQRNKGNFPGRFSGRQFSNSRSEMNVSTLELGDSALYLCASSRPQGYDEQFFGPGTRLTVL.